The clone carrying this T cell receptor beta chain came up once. Antigen unknown. This sample is part of a study of chemoradiotherapy in HPV16-positive cancers. Overall study context: A couple of HPV16-positive patients' cells yielded candidate HPV-specific clones and common motifs.

Profiled with immunoSEQ multiplex PCR; TCRdb holds only in-frame clones, not every one. The data show around 4,400 clones, roughly 88% seen once. Germline V gene lookup returns CDR1 SQVTM and CDR2 ANQGSEA. The CDR3 length is 12 residues. V was trimmed by 4 bases and J by 4 bases, leaving 7 bases between them. The study's findings and limits: Candidate HPV-specific clones and E7-related TCR motifs grew in tumor during treatment. Only a couple of HPV16-positive patients supplied the functional HPV-specificity definition. HPV-responsive T-cell expansion during chemoradiotherapy was linked to improved recurrence-free survival in HPV16-positive patients.

The V call is TRBV29-1, the J call TRBJ2-2; D not certain. The TCR was taken from a human donor with HPV-associated anogenital cancer. Here the sequenced sample was tumor tissue, taken from a patient who underwent chemoradiotherapy. This CDR3 reads CSVARSTGELFF. For the CDR3, the DNA is TGCAGCGTTGCACGATCCACCGGGGAGCTGTTTTTT.